Following are 16 T cell receptor beta chains from one sample sequenced in a study of T-cell reconstitution after alpha-beta-depleted transplantation in children. Library preparation (for TCRbeta) was performed with unique molecular identifiers. MiXCR was run by TCRdb on the PCR reads, yielding one entry per CDR3 protein. The sample lists 420,000 or so distinct CDR3 sequences, 9.5% to 13% occurring once. Sequencing used PBMCs from the stem cell graft donor, obtained from the stem cell graft. These receptors all stem from a human donor who donated a stem cell graft to a child with acute myeloid leukemia.

The chain couples TRBV24-1 to TRBJ1-2; the match to TRBD1 covers 9 bases. V was clipped by 4 bases and J by 7 bases; unmatched bases: 6. Germline values: CDR1 KGHDR, CDR2 SFDVKD. The CDR3 length is 14 residues. The CDR3 loop is CATSDRDREVGYTF. CDR3 in DNA: TGTGCCACCAGTGACCGGGACAGGGAGGTTGGCTACACCTTC.

The chain couples TRBV11-2 to TRBJ1-2; D is unclear. The CDR3 totals 12 residues. Deletions cut 0 bases from V and 6 bases from J, with 5 bases between. Per the germline V gene, CDR1 is SGHAT and CDR2 is FQNNGV. CDR3 bases: TGTGCCAGCAGCTTAGAGGGGAATGGCTACACCTTC. Its translation: CASSLEGNGYTF.

This clonotype was picked up a small number of times. The CDR3 protein is CSVEYGLGGNEQFF. For the CDR3, the DNA is TGCAGCGTTGAATATGGACTAGGGGGGAATGAGCAGTTCTTC. The chain recombines TRBV29-1 with TRBJ2-1, with D tentatively TRBD2 (7 bases). The CDR3 is 14 amino acids. CDR1 is SQVTM, CDR2 ANQGSEA, per germline. V was cut by 2 bases and J by 7 bases, with 15 bases left in between.

The rearrangement uses TRBV12-3 or TRBV12-4 and TRBJ1-1; D gene unclear. V was clipped by 7 bases and J by 6 bases, with 15 bases between them. The CDR3 contains 13 residues. The CDR3 DNA reads as TGTGCCAGCAAACTACACGGCTTCTCTGAAGCTTTCTTT. Its translation is CASKLHGFSEAFF.

A note on this clonotype: Since a much larger clone is just one base distant, this may be a read error. V gene TRBV5-1 combines with J gene TRBJ2-5; TRBD2 matches at 9 bases. CDR1 SGHRS and CDR2 YFSETQ come from the germline V gene. This CDR3 contains 15 residues. Trimming took 5 bases from V and 5 from J; bases not matched to a gene: 10. CDR3 bases: TGCGCCAGCAGTTCTGGCGGGAGGGCAGGGGAGACCCAGTACTTC. The encoded protein is CASSSGGRAGETQYF.

This clonotype has a count of ten or more. The chain joins TRBV7-2 to TRBJ2-1, with 9 bases identical to TRBD2. From germline, CDR1 is SGHTA and CDR2 FQGNSA. The CDR3 totals 16 residues. J lost 10 bases, V lost 7 bases, and 17 bases had no gene match. In DNA, the CDR3 is TGTGCCAGCATGGTGACTAGCGGCGCCCGAGGGGGGGAGCAGTTCTTC. It specifies CASMVTSGARGGEQFF.

The genes are TRBV3-1 and TRBJ1-3; no clear D. The CDR3 is made up of 14 amino acids. V was pared by 2 bases and J by 5 bases, with 10 bases between. Germline lookup yields CDR1 LGHDT and CDR2 YNNKEL (reference sequence). The CDR3: CASSQTGTRNTIYF. The CDR3 DNA follows: TGTGCCAGCAGCCAAACGGGAACGAGAAACACCATATATTTT.

The chain recombines TRBV20-1 with TRBJ2-1, with TRBD2 matching over 7 bases. Per germline, CDR1 DFQATT and CDR2 SNEGSKA (reference sequence). The CDR3 is 15 residues long. V lost 3 bases and J lost 1; bases outside the gene matches: 6. CDR3 sequence: CSASETSRSYNEQFF. The CDR3 DNA follows: TGCAGTGCTAGCGAGACTAGCAGGTCCTACAATGAGCAGTTCTTC.

This chain connects TRBV20-1 to TRBJ2-7; 15 positions agree with TRBD2. The V segment lost 6 bases and the J segment 3 bases; nucleotides outside the gene matches: 9. Germline lookup yields CDR1 DFQATT and CDR2 SNEGSKA (reference sequence). The CDR3 length is 16 residues. The CDR3 here is CSARGTSGRRGYEQYF. The CDR3 nucleotides read TGCAGTGCGCGGGGGACTAGCGGGAGGCGAGGCTACGAGCAGTACTTC.

This clonotype was counted between two and nine times. This chain uses TRBV11-2 with TRBJ2-3; TRBD1 matches at 10 bases. Germline V gives CDR1 SGHAT, CDR2 FQNNGV. V lost 2 bases to trimming and J lost 0 bases; unmatched junction nucleotides: 8. This CDR3 is built from 18 residues. CDR3 sequence (DNA): TGTGCCAGCAGCTTACTCCCTAGGACAGGGGGGAGCACAGATACGCAGTATTTT. Translating it yields CASSLLPRTGGSTDTQYF.

There are many counts of this clonotype. V gene TRBV6-5 combines with J gene TRBJ2-7, with D possibly TRBD1 on 6 matching bases. Trimming took 2 bases from V and 4 from J, leaving 12 bases between them. This CDR3 has 14 residues. Germline-derived CDR1 and CDR2 are MNHEY and SVGAGI. The chain's CDR3 is CASSYGRGKYEQYV. CDR3 nucleotide sequence: TGTGCCAGCAGTTACGGTAGGGGGAAGTACGAGCAGTACGTC.

The rearrangement links TRBV7-2 to TRBJ2-1, with 8 bases identical to TRBD2. Per germline, CDR1 SGHTA and CDR2 FQGNSA. V lost 1 base, J lost 12 bases, and 8 bases stayed unmatched. This CDR3 is built from 14 residues. CDR3 amino acids: CASSLDAGTRMQFF. For the CDR3, the DNA is TGTGCCAGCAGCTTAGACGCCGGGACTAGAATGCAGTTCTTC.

This clonotype has just a few counts. The genes are TRBV4-2 and TRBJ2-7; 8 positions match TRBD1. V was pared by 1 base and J by 3 bases, with 2 bases of the junction left unmatched. The CDR3 runs 14 residues. The germline gives CDR1 LGHNA, CDR2 YNFKEQ. The CDR3 sequence: CASSQVGQDYEQYF. The CDR3 region has the DNA TGTGCCAGCAGCCAAGTGGGACAGGACTACGAGCAGTACTTC.

V gene TRBV3-1 combines with J gene TRBJ2-3, with 7 bases aligning to TRBD2. The CDR3 contains 15 residues. Per the germline V gene, CDR1 is LGHDT and CDR2 is YNNKEL (reference sequence). V lost 1 base, J lost 5 bases, and 6 bases stayed unmatched. CDR3 in DNA: TGTGCCAGCAGCCAAGCTTCCTGGGGGGGAGATACGCAGTATTTT. Translated, it gives CASSQASWGGDTQYF.

J is TRBJ1-3 and V is TRBV6-5; unclear D gene. The V and J ends lost 6 bases and 3 bases respectively, with 15 bases between them. The CDR3 has 15 amino acids. Germline loops: CDR1 MNHEY, CDR2 SVGAGI. DNA for the CDR3: TGTGCCAGCAGGAGTATTTTAAATTTTGGAAACACCATATATTTT. Translation: CASRSILNFGNTIYF.

The genes are TRBV10-3 and TRBJ1-5; 11 positions agree with TRBD1. Germline-derived CDR1 and CDR2 are ENHRY and SYGVKD. With V trimmed by 3 bases and J by 0 bases, 4 bases remained unmatched. The length of the CDR3 is 17 residues. The CDR3 DNA follows: TGTGCCATCAGTGACGGACAGGGGGCCACTAGCAATCAGCCCCAGCATTTT. Its translation is CAISDGQGATSNQPQHF.